This T cell receptor beta chain was profiled in a study of T cell responses to AZD1222 COVID-19 vaccine. TCRdb's table, derived via immunoSEQ multiplex PCR, lists solely in-frame clones and lacks some. The data contain some 130,000 clones, roughly nine tenths of them singletons. Germline V CDR1 and CDR2: SGHNT, YENEEA. V dropped 9 bases and J dropped 6; count of bases not matched to a gene: 4. CDR3 length: 14 amino acids. Study-wide results and caveats: Seropositive status at baseline applied to only five or six AZD1222 recipients. Spike as a whole was targeted by vaccine-associated CD4 TCRs, dominant at 160-218 and 743-854. None of the repertoires were sampled until the peak T cell response had passed.

As concerns this clone: The antigen is unknown.

This chain connects TRBV11-3 to TRBJ2-1; 14 bases agree with TRBD2. The sample consisted of peripheral blood, taken on day 0 of AZD1222 vaccination. The receptor comes from an adult in good health. This CDR3 reads CASSGTSGSNEQFF. The CDR3 DNA reads TGTGCCAGTTCCGGGACTAGCGGGAGCAATGAGCAGTTCTTC.